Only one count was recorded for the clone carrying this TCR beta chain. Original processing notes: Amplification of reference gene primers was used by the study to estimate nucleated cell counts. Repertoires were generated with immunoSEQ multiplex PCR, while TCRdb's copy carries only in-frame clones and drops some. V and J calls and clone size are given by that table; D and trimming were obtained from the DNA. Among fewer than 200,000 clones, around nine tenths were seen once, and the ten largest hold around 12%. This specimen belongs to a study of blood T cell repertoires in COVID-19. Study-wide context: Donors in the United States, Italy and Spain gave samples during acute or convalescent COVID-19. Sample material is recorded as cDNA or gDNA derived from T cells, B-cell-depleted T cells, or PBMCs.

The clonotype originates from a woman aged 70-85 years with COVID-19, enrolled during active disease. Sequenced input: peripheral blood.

The CDR3 nucleotides are TGTGCCAGCAGTTACTTGACCGGGACAGGATGGAATAAATACCTTCAGCCCCAGCATTTT. This sequence encodes CASSYLTGTGWNKYLQPQHF. This chain connects TRBV6-2 or TRBV6-3 to TRBJ1-5, with TRBD1 identical over 8 bases. The CDR3 has 20 amino acids. V was pared by 1 base and J by 6 bases, with 20 bases of the junction left unmatched. In germline, CDR1 is MNHEY, CDR2 SVGEGT.